This is a list of T cell receptor beta chains from one sample in a study of blood T cells in healthy people across ages. MiXCR was run by TCRdb on the 5' RACE reads, yielding one entry per CDR3 protein. Of more than 700,000 distinct CDR3 sequences listed, about 53% were seen once; the top ten hold around 40%. The sequencing sample was made of blood. These receptors all come from a man at least 80 years old in good health. CDR3s include the opening cysteine and the closing phenylalanine or tryptophan. A D gene is named only where the DNA matches it firmly. The size field is filled for only some rows; it gives once, few, many or a size class.

cdr3_aa | cdr3_nt | d_call | j_call | clone_size | v_call
CASSLQPPAGVADTQYF | TGTGCCAGCAGCTTACAGCCGCCCGCGGGAGTAGCAGATACGCAGTATTTT | TRBD2 | TRBJ2-3 | NA | TRBV7-3
CASSTHRGELETQYF | TGTGCCAGCAGCACCCATCGGGGGGAATTAGAGACCCAGTACTTC | NA | TRBJ2-5 | NA | TRBV21-1
CASSPTIMASGSLAKNIQYF | TGTGCCAGCAGCCCCACCATAATGGCTAGCGGGAGTCTAGCCAAAAACATTCAGTACTTC | TRBD2 | TRBJ2-4 | many | TRBV9
CACSEWTGQETQYF | TGCGCCTGCAGTGAGTGGACAGGGCAAGAGACCCAGTACTTC | TRBD1 | TRBJ2-5 | NA | TRBV10-1
CSVYRDRNNYGYTF | TGCAGCGTTTACCGGGACAGAAATAACTATGGCTACACCTTC | TRBD1 | TRBJ1-2 | NA | TRBV29-1
CASSEALPNVNEQFF | TGTGCCAGCAGTGAAGCGCTTCCAAACGTGAATGAGCAGTTCTTC | NA | TRBJ2-1 | NA | TRBV2
CASSRRGGGPSSYNEQFF | TGTGCCAGCAGCCGTCGGGGGGGAGGGCCGAGCTCCTACAATGAGCAGTTCTTC | TRBD2 | TRBJ2-1 | few | TRBV7-2
CASSLVSGGGGYTF | TGCGCCAGCAGCTTGGTGTCAGGGGGCGGTGGCTACACCTTC | TRBD1 | TRBJ1-2 | NA | TRBV5-1
CSSGLSYNEQFF | TGCAGCTCGGGACTAAGTTACAATGAGCAGTTCTTC | TRBD2 | TRBJ2-1 | few | TRBV29-1
CATSGELGEKLFF | TGTGCCACCAGTGGGGAACTAGGTGAAAAACTGTTTTTT | NA | TRBJ1-4 | once | TRBV24-1
CASSLLAGRLSAKNIQYF | TGCGCCAGCAGCTTATTAGCGGGAAGGCTAAGTGCCAAAAACATTCAGTACTTC | TRBD2 | TRBJ2-4 | NA | TRBV5-1
CASSLVGFKNYGYTF | TGTGCCAGCAGTTTAGTAGGTTTCAAGAACTATGGCTACACCTTC | NA | TRBJ1-2 | few | TRBV27
CASSVPNTGELFF | TGTGCCAGCAGCGTACCGAACACCGGGGAGCTGTTTTTT | NA | TRBJ2-2 | NA | TRBV9
CASSLRAGETQYF | TGTGCCAGCAGCTTACGAGCGGGGGAGACCCAGTACTTC | TRBD2 | TRBJ2-5 | few | TRBV5-1
CSARAAPTDTQYF | TGCAGTGCTAGAGCCGCCCCGACAGATACGCAGTATTTT | NA | TRBJ2-3 | NA | TRBV20-1
CASSQGNYGYTF | TGTGCCAGCAGTCAGGGGAACTATGGCTACACCTTC | NA | TRBJ1-2 | many | TRBV4-2
CASRIGLAGEQYF | TGTGCCAGCAGGATAGGACTAGCCGGTGAGCAGTACTTC | TRBD2 | TRBJ2-5 | NA | TRBV2
CASSDGQGQGNIQYF | TGTGCCAGCAGCGACGGACAGGGGCAGGGGAACATTCAGTACTTC | TRBD1 | TRBJ2-4 | NA | TRBV11-2
CASSRQLTGVSYTF | TGTGCCAGCAGCCGCCAACTCACAGGGGTGAGCTACACCTTC | TRBD1 | TRBJ1-2 | NA | TRBV7-9
CATSRGGQAGGYNEQFF | TGTGCCACCAGCAGAGGAGGACAAGCGGGAGGGTACAATGAGCAGTTCTTC | TRBD2 | TRBJ2-1 | NA | TRBV15
CASGSAVSEQFF | TGTGCCAGTGGCTCGGCTGTCAGTGAGCAGTTCTTC | NA | TRBJ2-1 | NA | TRBV25-1
CATSDGGLAEETQYF | TGTGCCACCAGTGATGGGGGACTAGCGGAAGAGACCCAGTACTTC | TRBD2 | TRBJ2-5 | NA | TRBV24-1
CASSPRDRGRFGTEAFF | TGTGCCAGCAGTCCCCGGGACAGGGGGCGTTTCGGGACTGAAGCTTTCTTT | TRBD1 | TRBJ1-1 | NA | TRBV6-2/TRBV6-3
CSVAVHANTGELFF | TGCAGCGTTGCCGTCCACGCGAACACCGGGGAGCTGTTTTTT | NA | TRBJ2-2 | NA | TRBV29-1
CASRTPGRGYEQYF | TGTGCCAGCAGGACTCCCGGCAGAGGCTACGAGCAGTACTTC | NA | TRBJ2-7 | NA | TRBV25-1
CSARVAGWSSYNEQFF | TGCAGTGCTAGGGTAGCGGGATGGAGCTCCTACAATGAGCAGTTCTTC | TRBD2 | TRBJ2-1 | NA | TRBV20-1
CASASRATSTDTQYF | TGTGCCAGCGCCAGCCGGGCGACTAGCACAGATACGCAGTATTTT | NA | TRBJ2-3 | NA | TRBV6-6
CASSLAVGGFTEAFF | TGTGCCAGCAGCTTAGCGGTGGGGGGTTTCACTGAAGCTTTCTTT | NA | TRBJ1-1 | NA | TRBV7-9
CASSSKGLSSYNEQFF | TGTGCCAGCAGCTCCAAGGGGCTGAGCTCCTACAATGAGCAGTTCTTC | NA | TRBJ2-1 | NA | TRBV12-3/TRBV12-4
CASSLYSGRDEQFF | TGTGCCAGCAGCTTGTATAGCGGGAGAGATGAGCAGTTCTTC | TRBD2 | TRBJ2-1 | NA | TRBV11-3
CASSLAITANSYEQYF | TGTGCCAGCAGCTTAGCCATAACAGCAAACTCCTACGAGCAGTACTTC | NA | TRBJ2-7 | NA | TRBV7-2
CASSRAGTSGLAKNIQYF | TGTGCCAGCAGTAGAGCCGGGACTAGCGGCTTAGCCAAAAACATTCAGTACTTC | TRBD2 | TRBJ2-4 | NA | TRBV27
CSARDPPNEQFF | TGCAGTGCTAGAGATCCCCCTAATGAGCAGTTCTTC | NA | TRBJ2-1 | NA | TRBV20-1
CASYPGQGAQREKLFF | TGCGCCAGTTACCCGGGACAGGGGGCTCAGCGCGAAAAACTGTTTTTT | TRBD1 | TRBJ1-4 | NA | TRBV5-1
CASITDALGANGYTF | TGTGCCAGCATTACGGACGCCCTGGGAGCAAATGGCTACACCTTC | NA | TRBJ1-2 | few | TRBV6-2/TRBV6-3
CASTRTWTSGPNYEQYF | TGTGCCAGTACCAGAACCTGGACTAGCGGTCCGAACTACGAGCAGTACTTC | TRBD2 | TRBJ2-7 | NA | TRBV19
CSALSGTHPGSTDTQYF | TGCAGTGCTCTCTCCGGGACACACCCCGGTAGCACAGATACGCAGTATTTT | NA | TRBJ2-3 | NA | TRBV20-1
CSARDVGYSNQPQHF | TGCAGTGCTAGAGATGTGGGATATAGCAATCAGCCCCAGCATTTT | NA | TRBJ1-5 | NA | TRBV20-1
CAISRYSNIQYF | TGTGCCATCAGCCGGTATTCAAACATTCAGTACTTC | NA | TRBJ2-4 | few | TRBV10-3
CATSRDRGSSYNEQFF | TGTGCCACCAGCAGAGATCGCGGGAGCTCCTACAATGAGCAGTTCTTC | TRBD2 | TRBJ2-1 | NA | TRBV15
CASSSGQANNSPLHF | TGCGCCAGCAGCTCCGGACAGGCTAATAATTCACCCCTCCACTTT | TRBD1 | TRBJ1-6 | NA | TRBV5-1
CASSQIRLAGHNEQFF | TGTGCCAGCAGCCAAATCAGACTAGCGGGCCACAATGAGCAGTTCTTC | TRBD2 | TRBJ2-1 | NA | TRBV5-6
CASSLRLASYEQYF | TGTGCCAGCAGTTTACGACTAGCGAGCTACGAGCAGTACTTC | TRBD2 | TRBJ2-7 | few | TRBV27
CASSEAFRDYTF | TGTGCCAGCAGTGAAGCGTTCAGGGACTACACCTTC | NA | TRBJ1-2 | NA | TRBV6-1
CASSDGGIQYF | TGTGCCAGCAGTGACGGGGGCATTCAGTACTTC | NA | TRBJ2-4 | NA | TRBV25-1
CASSLRVTSNQPQHF | TGTGCCAGCAGCTTACGGGTGACTAGCAATCAGCCCCAGCATTTT | NA | TRBJ1-5 | NA | TRBV7-2
CASSPDRPSVSSRDEQYF | TGTGCCAGCAGTCCGGACCGGCCTAGCGTTTCTTCTCGGGATGAGCAGTACTTC | NA | TRBJ2-5 | few | TRBV6-5
CATSRDRSGSYNEQFF | TGTGCCACCAGCAGAGATCGGTCGGGCTCCTACAATGAGCAGTTCTTC | NA | TRBJ2-1 | NA | TRBV15
CASSLGDIILANVLTF | TGTGCCAGCAGCTTAGGGGACATAATCTTGGCCAACGTCCTGACTTTC | NA | TRBJ2-6 | NA | TRBV7-9
CSVGGTPSSYNEQFF | TGCAGCGTCGGCGGGACACCGAGCTCCTACAATGAGCAGTTCTTC | NA | TRBJ2-1 | NA | TRBV29-1
CASSYEGYTEAFF | TGTGCCAGCAGTTACGAGGGCTACACTGAAGCTTTCTTT | NA | TRBJ1-1 | NA | TRBV6-2/TRBV6-3
CASSLDISNQPQHF | TGCGCCAGCAGTTTGGACATTAGCAATCAGCCCCAGCATTTT | NA | TRBJ1-5 | NA | TRBV10-2
CSASSVGSGRIGNEQFF | TGCAGTGCTAGCTCGGTCGGTAGCGGGAGAATTGGAAATGAGCAGTTCTTC | TRBD2 | TRBJ2-1 | once | TRBV20-1
CASSLLGRSDNSPLHF | TGTGCCAGCAGCCTTCTCGGACGCTCAGATAATTCACCCCTCCACTTT | NA | TRBJ1-6 | NA | TRBV7-3